The 27 T cell receptor beta chains given below trace back to one sample, sequenced in a study of human T cells and chemical hapten exposure. TCRdb redid the calling of the RACE reads with MiXCR, one entry per CDR3 protein. The profile shows 370,000 or so distinct CDR3 sequences, 4.8% of them singletons. Described time point: patch test 1, 2 weeks after DPC sensitization. Treatment given: therapeutic diphenylcyclopropenone sensitization with weekly scalp DPC. The specimen comprised whole blood, sampled in connection with sensitization to the hapten diphenylcyclopropenone (DPC). The receptors were sampled from a woman in her 50s with alopecia areata. Some clones in this sample may be carry-over from other donors' samples.

At least ten counts were recorded for this clonotype. The chain couples TRBV6-5 to TRBJ2-2; 15 nucleotides match TRBD2. V lost 2 bases, J lost 7 bases, and 5 bases stayed unmatched. CDR1 MNHEY and CDR2 SVGAGI come from the germline V gene. The CDR3 is made up of 17 amino acids. The CDR3 DNA reads as TGTGCCAGCAGTTACGAGGGACTAGCGGGAGGACGCGGGGAGCTGTTTTTT. As protein: CASSYEGLAGGRGELFF.

This clonotype occurred many times. The chain is built from TRBV12-3 or TRBV12-4 and TRBJ2-1, with D perhaps matching TRBD2 (6 bases). V was cut by 6 bases and J by 7 bases, with 19 bases left in between. CDR3 length: 15 residues. The CDR3 nucleotides read TGTGCCAGCAGCCACTACTTGAGGGACTTAAATGAGCAGTTCTTC. Translated, it gives CASSHYLRDLNEQFF.

This clonotype occurred many times. This chain uses TRBV6-6 with TRBJ2-2; 8 bases line up with TRBD1. The CDR3 runs to 15 residues. Germline values: CDR1 MNHNY, CDR2 SVGAGI (reference sequence). Trimming removed 5 bases from V and 4 bases from J; junction bases left unmatched: 6. The CDR3 DNA reads as TGTGCCAGCAGTAGAGGACAGGGCGGCACCGGGGAGCTGTTTTTT. It translates to CASSRGQGGTGELFF.

The table lists this clonotype with many counts. V is TRBV6-6 and J is TRBJ1-5, with D unresolved. CDR3 length: 14 amino acids. Germline V lookup: CDR1 MNHNY, CDR2 SVGAGI (reference sequence). V was pared by 6 bases and J by 2 bases, with 11 bases between. The CDR3 here is CASRNRAGNQPQHF. The CDR3 coding sequence is TGTGCCAGCAGAAATCGGGCCGGCAATCAGCCCCAGCATTTT.

The rearrangement uses TRBV6-5 and TRBJ1-1, with D perhaps TRBD1 (6 bases). V lost 7 bases and J 4 bases, leaving 13 bases between the germline ends. Per the germline V gene, CDR1 is MNHEY and CDR2 is SVGAGI. The CDR3 spans 13 residues. CDR3 nucleotides: TGTGCCAGCAATCAACAGGGAGGCACTGAAGCTTTCTTT. As protein: CASNQQGGTEAFF.

This clonotype was picked up many times. The V gene is TRBV5-4, the J gene TRBJ2-3, with no clear D. The V gene's germline CDR1 is SGHNT and CDR2 YYREEE (reference sequence). The CDR3 has 12 residues. V lost 7 bases and J lost 10, with 16 bases in between. CDR3 amino acids: CASSADQYAQYF. Here the CDR3 DNA reads TGTGCCAGCTCGGCGGACCAATACGCGCAGTATTTT.

This clonotype was picked up many times. The chain combines TRBV29-1 with TRBJ1-2; no firm D call. The CDR3 runs 13 residues. V was trimmed by 6 bases and J by 0 bases, leaving 11 bases between them. Per germline, CDR1 SQVTM and CDR2 ANQGSEA. The CDR3 coding sequence is TGCAGCGTCGGCCTCAATCCTAACTATGGCTACACCTTC. It yields the protein CSVGLNPNYGYTF. The whole variable domain, filled in from reference TRBV29-1 and TRBJ1-2, reads SAVISQKPSRDICQRGTSLTIQCQVDSQVTMMFWYRQQPGQSLTLIATANQGSEATYESGFVIDKFPISRPNLTFSTLTVSNMSPEDSSIYLCSVGLNPNYGYTFGSGTRLTVV.

The table lists this clonotype with many counts. The V call is TRBV6-5, the J call TRBJ2-3, with D maybe TRBD1 (5 bases). V lost 0 bases and J 0 bases, leaving 19 bases between the germline ends. The CDR3 has 19 amino acids. Germline V CDR1 and CDR2: MNHEY, SVGAGI. The CDR3 nucleotides read TGTGCCAGCAGTTACTCGATGGTCGGACACAGACCTAGCACAGATACGCAGTATTTT. Protein product: CASSYSMVGHRPSTDTQYF.

This clonotype was counted ten times or more. The chain has TRBV7-9 and TRBJ1-4; a weak D match, TRBD1 (5 bases). Deletions cut 4 bases from V and 5 bases from J, with 14 bases between. The germline gives CDR1 SEHNR, CDR2 FQNEAQ (reference sequence). The CDR3 loop spans 15 amino acids. The CDR3 coding sequence is TGTGCCAGCAGCTATACCGGGACGGGGAATGAAAAACTGTTTTTT. Its protein product is CASSYTGTGNEKLFF.

In nucleotides, the CDR3 is TGCAGTGCTAGGCCGCTTTCGAATACCTACGAGCAGTACTTC. This codes for CSARPLSNTYEQYF. The chain employs TRBV20-1 and TRBJ2-7; D unresolved. The germline V and J ends were trimmed by 3 bases and 2 bases, with 14 bases remaining between them. Germline V gene lookup returns CDR1 DFQATT and CDR2 SNEGSKA (reference sequence). This CDR3 contains 14 residues.

This clonotype was counted many times. The V call is TRBV24-1, the J call TRBJ2-1, with 7 bases matching TRBD1. The CDR3 loop spans 14 amino acids. V trimming: 1 base; J trimming: 5 bases; junction bases outside the gene matches: 1. Germline-derived CDR1 and CDR2 are KGHDR and SFDVKD. The CDR3 nucleotides read TGTGCCACCAGTGATTTTACAGGGGACAATGAGCAGTTCTTC. This codes for CATSDFTGDNEQFF.

This clonotype has ten or more counts. The V and J genes are TRBV7-9 and TRBJ2-4; D is uncertain. The CDR3 extends over 14 amino acids. V lost 5 bases to trimming and J lost 7 bases, with 15 bases between them. The germline gives CDR1 SEHNR, CDR2 FQNEAQ (reference sequence). The CDR3 loop reads CASSAPASANIQYF. DNA of the CDR3: TGTGCCAGCAGCGCCCCGGCCTCTGCCAACATTCAGTACTTC.

This chain joins TRBV10-3 and TRBJ2-1, with a weak D call TRBD1 (7 bases). The V end lost 3 bases, the J end lost 0 bases, and 9 bases lay between the germline ends. Germline CDR1 is ENHRY and CDR2 is SYGVKD. The CDR3 is 15 residues long. The CDR3 loop reads CAISDRGASYNEQFF. Here the CDR3 DNA reads TGTGCCATCAGTGACAGGGGGGCCTCCTACAATGAGCAGTTCTTC.

Many counts were recorded for this clonotype. The J gene is TRBJ2-7, the V gene TRBV9; D is ambiguous. V lost 4 bases and J 5 bases, leaving 16 bases between the germline ends. Germline values: CDR1 SGDLS, CDR2 YYNGEE. The CDR3 consists of 14 residues. The CDR3 bases are TGTGCCAGCAGCCCGGTCGTAGGGCCCCACGAGCAGTACTTC. This encodes CASSPVVGPHEQYF.

This clonotype was detected only a few times. The chain employs TRBV6-1 and TRBJ2-7, with D perhaps being TRBD1 or TRBD2 (5 bases each). CDR3 length: 13 residues. Germline V gene lookup returns CDR1 MNHNS and CDR2 SASEGT. The germline V and J ends were trimmed by 4 bases and 3 bases, with 10 bases remaining between them. The CDR3 loop is CASSAREIYEQYF. DNA for the CDR3: TGTGCCAGCAGTGCCAGGGAGATCTACGAGCAGTACTTC.

This clonotype was seen just once. The CDR3 nucleotides are TGCGCCAGCAGCTCCGCTAGCGGGGGTTACGAGCAGTACTTC. It codes for CASSSASGGYEQYF. The V and J genes are TRBV5-1 and TRBJ2-7; TRBD2 matches 10 bases. Germline trimming cut 3 bases from V and 4 bases from J; bases unmatched to any gene: 4. Per germline, CDR1 SGHRS and CDR2 YFSETQ. CDR3 length equals 14 residues. The entire variable domain, with the rest obtained from reference TRBV5-1 and TRBJ2-7, is as follows: KAGVTQTPRYLIKTRGQQVTLSCSPISGHRSVSWYQQTPGQGLQFLFEYFSETQRNKGNFPGRFSGRQFSNSRSEMNVSTLELGDSALYLCASSSASGGYEQYFGPGTRLTVT.

This clonotype was recorded at least ten times. V is TRBV27 and J is TRBJ1-2, with TRBD1 identical over 9 bases. Looked up from germline, CDR1 is MNHEY and CDR2 is SMNVEV (reference sequence). This CDR3 is 14 amino acids long. V gave up 5 bases and J gave up 5 bases; unmatched junction bases: 6. The CDR3, as DNA: TGTGCCAGCAGTACAGGGGGCGCGATGTATGGCTACACCTTC. This sequence encodes CASSTGGAMYGYTF.

Ten or more counts support this clonotype. The chain uses TRBV12-3 or TRBV12-4 and TRBJ1-4; D unresolved. V shed 0 bases and J shed 4 bases, with 12 bases lying between them. The CDR3 length is 16 residues. This CDR3 reads CASSLALGGINEKLFF. The CDR3, as DNA: TGTGCCAGCAGTTTAGCGCTAGGCGGTATTAATGAAAAACTGTTTTTT.

This clonotype was counted at least ten times. The rearrangement joins TRBV7-9 to TRBJ2-7; D gene ambiguous. This CDR3 is 12 amino acids long. Germline-derived CDR1 and CDR2 are SEHNR and FQNEAQ (reference sequence). V shed 1 base and J shed 10 bases, with 11 bases lying between them. The CDR3 here is CASSLVATVQYF. Here the CDR3 DNA reads TGTGCCAGCAGCTTAGTAGCTACAGTTCAGTACTTC.

This clonotype has only a few counts. CDR3 sequence: CASSSTVSYGYTF. DNA for the CDR3: TGTGCCAGCAGTTCCACAGTTTCCTATGGCTACACCTTC. The chain has TRBV27 and TRBJ1-2, with D uncertain. V lost 4 bases and J 4 bases, leaving 10 bases between the germline ends. Germline V CDR1 and CDR2: MNHEY, SMNVEV (reference sequence). This CDR3 comprises 13 residues.

Comment on this clonotype: Sequence at one end of the junction differs from germline and may be a read error. V usage is TRBV7-9 and J usage is TRBJ1-2; no clear D. The germline gives CDR1 SEHNR, CDR2 FQNEAQ (reference sequence). The CDR3 length is 15 residues. CDR3 coding DNA: TGTGCCAGCAGCTTAGACGGCGGCCCTAACTATGGCTACGCCTTC. It specifies CASSLDGGPNYGYAF.

This chain joins TRBV29-1 and TRBJ2-7; D is uncertain. The length of the CDR3 is 11 residues. The germline V gene has CDR1 SQVTM and CDR2 ANQGSEA. The ends were cut back, 5 bases at V and 2 bases at J, with 7 bases in the middle. The DNA for the CDR3 is TGCAGCGTTAGAAGAGCCTACGAGCAGTACTTC. The encoded protein is CSVRRAYEQYF.

Ten or more counts support this clonotype. V usage is TRBV29-1 and J usage is TRBJ2-5; no clear D. The CDR3 totals 13 residues. The V end lost 3 bases, the J end lost 2 bases, and 10 bases lay between the germline ends. CDR1 and CDR2 (germline): SQVTM, ANQGSEA. The CDR3 region has the DNA TGCAGCGTTGAGCGGTACAGACAAGAGACCCAGTACTTC. It codes for CSVERYRQETQYF.

This chain uses TRBV12-3 or TRBV12-4 with TRBJ2-7; 11 bases map to TRBD1. CDR3 length: 14 residues. V was clipped by 3 bases and J by 7 bases; unmatched bases: 5. The CDR3 region has the DNA TGTGCCAGCAGTTTGGACAGGGGGCTTATTGAGCAGTACTTC. Translated, it gives CASSLDRGLIEQYF.

This clonotype has ten or more counts. The chain is built from TRBV6-2 or TRBV6-3 and TRBJ1-1; D remains ambiguous. Germline V gives CDR1 MNHEY, CDR2 SVGEGT. V lost 2 bases and J 2 bases, leaving 9 bases between the germline ends. The CDR3 is 14 residues long. This CDR3 reads CASSYASGNTEAFF. The CDR3 DNA reads as TGTGCCAGCAGTTACGCGTCGGGCAACACTGAAGCTTTCTTT.

This chain links TRBV7-2 with TRBJ2-5; D might be TRBD1 (6 bases). Trimming left V 3 bases short and J 1 base short, with 21 bases between. This CDR3 has 18 amino acids. CDR1 is SGHTA and CDR2 is FQGNSA in the germline V gene. DNA of the CDR3: TGTGCCAGCAGCTTCAGGATTAGGACAGCACCCATCCAAGAGACCCAGTACTTC. Protein sequence: CASSFRIRTAPIQETQYF. Based on the CDR3 plus reference TRBV7-2 and TRBJ2-5, the full variable domain is GAGVSQSPSNKVTEKGKDVELRCDPISGHTALYWYRQSLGQGLEFLIYFQGNSAPDKSGLPSDRFSAERTGGSVSTLTIQRTQQEDSAVYLCASSFRIRTAPIQETQYFGPGTRLLVL.

The chain joins TRBV30 to TRBJ2-1; no clear D. Germline V lookup: CDR1 GTSNPN, CDR2 SVGIG (reference sequence). The length of the CDR3 is 13 residues. The V end was cut by 6 bases, the J end by 6 bases, with 15 bases between. The CDR3 sequence is CACNQRWGNEQFF. Here the CDR3 DNA reads TGTGCCTGTAACCAAAGATGGGGCAATGAGCAGTTCTTC. The full variable domain, in which reference TRBV30 and TRBJ2-1 provide the parts outside the CDR3, is SQTIHQWPATLVQPVGSPLSLECTVEGTSNPNLYWYRQAAGRGLQLLFYSVGIGQISSEVPQNLSASRPQDRQFILSSKKLLLSDSGFYLCACNQRWGNEQFFGPGTRLTVL.